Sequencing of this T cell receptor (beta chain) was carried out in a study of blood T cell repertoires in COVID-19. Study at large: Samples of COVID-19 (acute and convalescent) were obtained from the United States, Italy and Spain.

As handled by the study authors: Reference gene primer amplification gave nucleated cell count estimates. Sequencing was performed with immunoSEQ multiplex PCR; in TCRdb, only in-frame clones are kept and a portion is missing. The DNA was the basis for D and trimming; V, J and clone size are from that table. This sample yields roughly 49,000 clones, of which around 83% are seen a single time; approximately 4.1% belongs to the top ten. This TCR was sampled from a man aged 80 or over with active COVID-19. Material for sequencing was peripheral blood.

The CDR3 spells CASSPRQGGEQYF. In DNA, the CDR3 is TGTGCCAGCAGCCCACGACAGGGTGGTGAGCAGTACTTC. This rearrangement joins TRBV7-2 to TRBJ2-7; 7 bases align to TRBD1. The CDR3 loop spans 13 amino acids. Germline-derived CDR1 and CDR2 are SGHTA and FQGNSA. V gave up 5 bases and J gave up 7 bases; unmatched junction bases: 8.